These 19 T cell receptor beta chains originate from one sample sequenced in a study of T cell repertoires in cytomegalovirus infection. One entry per CDR3 protein results from TCRdb running MiXCR on the reads. The sample has roughly 990,000 distinct CDR3 sequences, 31% seen once. These receptors' targets are unknown. The sample was cultured CD8+ T cells from PBMCs, taken from culture after CMV antigen stimulation. These receptors were taken from a human donor in good health (CMV status not recorded). Some clones in this sample may be carry-over from other donors' samples.

The V call is TRBV18, the J call TRBJ1-2; D unresolved. Trimming took off 1 base at V and 0 bases at J, with 15 bases between the two ends. This CDR3 is built from 17 residues. CDR1 is KGHSH, CDR2 LQKENI, per germline. CDR3 sequence reads: CASSPRHGGQANYGYTF. The CDR3 DNA follows: TGTGCCAGCTCACCACGGCATGGAGGGCAAGCTAACTATGGCTACACCTTC.

The chain is built from TRBV27 and TRBJ1-5; no reliable D call. The CDR3 consists of 13 residues. Trimming took 8 bases from V and 0 from J, leaving 8 bases between them. Germline V lookup: CDR1 MNHEY, CDR2 SMNVEV (reference sequence). The DNA of the CDR3 is TGTGCCAGCGCGCTTTTTAGCAATCAGCCCCAGCATTTT. It yields the protein CASALFSNQPQHF.

This clonotype was counted a few times. The chain joins TRBV12-3 or TRBV12-4 to TRBJ2-2; D perhaps matches TRBD2 (6 bases). The length of the CDR3 is 17 residues. V was clipped by 3 bases and J by 1 base, with 15 bases between them. CDR3 protein: CASSFSGPGGNTGELFF. CDR3 in DNA: TGTGCCAGCAGTTTTTCCGGGCCCGGGGGGAACACCGGGGAGCTGTTTTTT.

This clonotype was seen at least ten times. V is TRBV7-8 and J is TRBJ2-7; no firm D call. This CDR3 contains 14 residues. The germline V and J ends were trimmed by 5 bases and 7 bases, with 18 bases remaining between them. The germline V gene encodes CDR1 SGHVS and CDR2 FQNEAQ. The DNA of the CDR3 is TGTGCCAGCAGCACGGACGGAATTTCTGGGGAGCAGTACGTC. Amino acid sequence: CASSTDGISGEQYV.

The chain employs TRBV3-1 and TRBJ2-1; 10 bases map to TRBD2. The CDR3 sequence is 20 residues long. Trimming removed 0 bases from V and 4 bases from J; junction bases left unmatched: 15. CDR1 is LGHDT, CDR2 YNNKEL, per germline (reference sequence). The DNA for the CDR3 is TGTGCCAGCAGCCAAGATTCGGAGCGGGGGGGTTATAAACCATACAATGAGCAGTTCTTC. This gives the protein CASSQDSERGGYKPYNEQFF.

The rearrangement joins TRBV6-6 to TRBJ2-7; 7 bases map to TRBD1. The CDR3 is 17 amino acids. Germline trimming cut 2 bases from V and 0 bases from J; bases unmatched to any gene: 10. The germline CDR1 and CDR2 sequences are MNHNY and SVGAGI (reference sequence). This CDR3 reads CASSYDRVSSISYEQYV. CDR3 DNA sequence: TGTGCCAGCAGTTACGACAGGGTATCCTCAATCTCCTACGAGCAGTACGTC.

A note on this clonotype: This clone may be a read error of a much larger clone one base away. V is TRBV7-6 and J is TRBJ2-7; D is possibly TRBD2 (6 bases). Germline V lookup: CDR1 SGHVS, CDR2 FNYEAQ. The CDR3 totals 15 residues. The V and J ends lost 5 bases and 7 bases respectively, with 21 bases between them. The CDR3 DNA follows: TGTGCCAGCAGCAAAGAGAGAGGGGACTGGGCTGAGCAGTACTTC. This translates into CASSKERGDWAEQYF.

V usage is TRBV5-1 and J usage is TRBJ1-1; 7 nucleotides match TRBD1. CDR1 and CDR2 (germline): SGHRS, YFSETQ. Trimming at V came to 7 bases and at J to 5 bases, leaving 14 bases not matched to a gene. There are 15 residues in the CDR3. CDR3 in amino acids: CASSQGKPAGTEAFF. The CDR3 DNA sequence: TGCGCCAGCTCACAGGGGAAACCCGCGGGGACTGAAGCTTTCTTT.

This clonotype appeared a few times. This chain links TRBV7-9 with TRBJ2-3, with D maybe TRBD2 (6 bases). CDR1 is SEHNR, CDR2 FQNEAQ, per germline (reference sequence). The CDR3 contains 15 residues. V gave up 5 bases and J gave up 1 base, with 13 bases separating them. CDR3 protein: CASSVIERGTDTQYF. In DNA form, the CDR3 reads TGTGCCAGCAGCGTCATTGAGCGGGGCACAGATACGCAGTATTTT.

This clonotype appeared a few times. The chain is built from TRBV7-9 and TRBJ2-7; TRBD2 aligns across 7 bases. The germline V gene has CDR1 SEHNR and CDR2 FQNEAQ (reference sequence). Losses at the gene ends were 1 base for V and 3 bases for J; bases not matched to a gene: 6. The CDR3 is 15 amino acids. This chain's CDR3 is CASSLGASGYYEQYV. The DNA of the CDR3 is TGTGCCAGCAGCTTAGGGGCTAGCGGTTACTACGAGCAGTACGTC.

This clonotype was counted only a few times. V is TRBV15 and J is TRBJ2-7, with D perhaps being TRBD1 or TRBD2 (8 bases each). The CDR3 totals 16 residues. The V gene's germline CDR1 is LNHNV and CDR2 YYDKDF (reference sequence). The V end was cut by 8 bases, the J end by 3 bases, with 23 bases between. In DNA, the CDR3 is TGTGCCACCCGCGACAGGGGAAGCGGGGGAGGCTACGAGCAGTACTTC. Its translation: CATRDRGSGGGYEQYF. The whole variable domain, filled in from reference TRBV15 and TRBJ2-7, reads DAMVIQNPRYQVTQFGKPVTLSCSQTLNHNVMYWYQQKSSQAPKLLFHYYDKDFNNEADTPDNFQSRRPNTSFCFLDIRSPGLGDTAMYLCATRDRGSGGGYEQYFGPGTRLTVT.

This clonotype was seen more than once but under ten times. The chain employs TRBV6-2 or TRBV6-3 and TRBJ1-5; no firm D call. V lost 0 bases to trimming and J lost 4 bases, with 10 bases between them. This CDR3 region has 15 residues. The germline V gene encodes CDR1 MNHEY and CDR2 SVGEGT. The CDR3 here is CASSYSFERNQPQHF. The CDR3 nucleotides read TGTGCCAGCAGTTACTCGTTCGAGCGTAATCAGCCCCAGCATTTT.

The chain couples TRBV7-9 to TRBJ2-2; D is perhaps TRBD1 (6 bases). The V end was cut by 5 bases, the J end by 5 bases, with 15 bases between. The germline V gene encodes CDR1 SEHNR and CDR2 FQNEAQ (reference sequence). The CDR3 totals 15 residues. CDR3 coding DNA: TGTGCCAGCAGCGCTCCGGGACACCTTACCGGGGAGCTGTTTTTT. Translation gives CASSAPGHLTGELFF.

This chain links TRBV7-9 with TRBJ1-2; D uncertain. From germline, CDR1 is SEHNR and CDR2 FQNEAQ (reference sequence). There are 14 residues in the CDR3. Trimming took 6 bases from V and 4 from J, leaving 15 bases between them. The CDR3 spells CASRGMDASYGYTF. CDR3 nucleotide sequence: TGTGCCAGCAGGGGGATGGACGCGAGCTATGGCTACACCTTC.

V gene TRBV6-6 combines with J gene TRBJ2-2; D is perhaps TRBD1 (6 bases). Germline V lookup: CDR1 MNHNY, CDR2 SVGAGI (reference sequence). The CDR3 covers 15 residues. Trimming left V 7 bases short and J 4 bases short, with 16 bases between. The CDR3 region has the DNA TGTGCCAGCAACCCAGGGGCAGTTCTCACCGGGGAGCTGTTTTTT. Its translation is CASNPGAVLTGELFF.

This clonotype appeared a few times. This sequence joins TRBV7-9 and TRBJ1-4; 10 nucleotides align to TRBD1. V lost 2 bases and J lost 8; bases outside the gene matches: 5. The CDR3 runs 15 residues. In germline, CDR1 is SEHNR, CDR2 FQNEAQ (reference sequence). CDR3 protein: CASSLSGTGAEKLFF. The CDR3, as DNA: TGTGCCAGCAGCTTATCCGGGACAGGGGCCGAAAAACTGTTTTTT.

This clonotype was seen only a few times. This chain links TRBV5-4 with TRBJ1-1, with D hard to call. CDR1 is SGHNT and CDR2 is YYREEE in the germline V gene (reference sequence). This CDR3 region has 11 residues. The V end was cut by 0 bases, the J end by 10 bases, with 7 bases between. CDR3 in DNA: TGTGCCAGCAGCTTGGGGGGTGTAGCTTTCTTT. Translation: CASSLGGVAFF.

CDR3 nucleotides: TGTGCCAGCAGCCAAGTGTTTACCCTAGACAAAGACAATGAGCAGTTCTTC. Amino acids: CASSQVFTLDKDNEQFF. V usage is TRBV4-2 and J usage is TRBJ2-1; D call uncertain. CDR1 is LGHNA and CDR2 is YNFKEQ in the germline V gene. The germline V and J ends were trimmed by 1 base and 5 bases, with 18 bases remaining between them. There are 17 residues in the CDR3.

The CDR3 coding sequence is TGTGCCAGCAGATCCGGACAGGGGACTGGGGCCAACGTCCTGACTTTC. This translates into CASRSGQGTGANVLTF. This chain connects TRBV7-2 to TRBJ2-6, with 9 bases matching TRBD1. The CDR3 loop spans 16 amino acids. V dropped 6 bases and J dropped 2; count of bases not matched to a gene: 5. The V gene's germline CDR1 is SGHTA and CDR2 FQGNSA.